This paragraph covers one T cell receptor beta chain sequence. Clones were sequenced by immunoSEQ multiplex PCR, and TCRdb holds only the in-frame ones, with some missing. The table has around 270,000 clones, approximately 91% seen once. Seattle patients were enrolled during active infection and followed longitudinally. The CDR3 sequence is 15 residues long. The germline gives CDR1 SGHAT, CDR2 FQNNGV. Trimming removed 4 bases from V and 4 bases from J; junction bases left unmatched: 2. This entry is derived from a study of blood T cell repertoires in COVID-19. Overall study: COVID-19 samples, acute and convalescent, were from the United States, Italy and Spain. PBMCs, B-cell-depleted T cells, or T cells were the source of the cDNA or gDNA that made up the material.

The TCR comes from a person under 35 with COVID-19, enrolled during active disease. Sequenced sample: peripheral blood. The chain joins TRBV11-2 to TRBJ2-1, with 12 bases that match TRBD2. The CDR3 region has the DNA TGTGCCAGCAGCTATACTAGCGGGGGGTACAATGAGCAGTTCTTC. It is translated as CASSYTSGGYNEQFF.